These 5 T cell receptor beta chains came from one sample sequenced in a study of shared clonotypes between healthy human individuals. Measured with immunoSEQ multiplex PCR; TCRdb has only the in-frame clones, and not every one. The table lists more than 2,000,000 clones, 80% to 95% of them singletons. The sample was naive CD4+ T cells from PBMCs. Indicated subset: CD45RA+ positively selected. The receptors were gathered from a man younger than 30 in good health. Some clones in this sample may be carry-over from other donors' samples.

The CDR3 sequence: CASKDLAGDSYEQYF. The CDR3 DNA follows: TGTGCCAGCAAGGATCTAGCGGGAGACTCCTACGAGCAGTACTTC. The V call is TRBV7-9, the J call TRBJ2-7; the match to TRBD2 covers 10 bases. The V gene's germline CDR1 is SEHNR and CDR2 FQNEAQ (reference sequence). This CDR3 comprises 15 residues. V shed 7 bases and J 0 bases; nucleotides not matched to a gene: 6.

This clone was counted a single time. This CDR3 is also generated by other DNA sequences in the sample. V usage is TRBV5-8 and J usage is TRBJ2-5, with a weak D call TRBD1 (6 bases). CDR1 is SGHTS, CDR2 YDEGEE, per germline. CDR3 length: 13 amino acids. V dropped 1 base and J dropped 4 bases, with 8 bases sitting between them. The CDR3 region has the DNA TGTGCCAGCAGCTTGACAGGGCGAGAGACCCAGTACTTC. This translates into CASSLTGRETQYF.

The gene calls are TRBV5-1 and TRBJ1-5; D gene ambiguous. Trimming pared 4 bases from V and 2 bases from J, leaving 13 bases between. This CDR3 has 15 amino acids. Germline CDR1 is SGHRS and CDR2 is YFSETQ. CDR3 DNA sequence: TGCGCCAGCAGCCCTGGGGATACGGGCAATCAGCCCCAGCATTTT. It yields the protein CASSPGDTGNQPQHF.

This chain uses TRBV7-2 with TRBJ2-1; D gene unclear. The CDR3 extends over 14 amino acids. Between the trimmed V and J ends, which lost 1 base and 6 bases, there was a span of 10 bases. Germline V CDR1 and CDR2: SGHTA, FQGNSA. The CDR3 sequence is CASSLDPNPNEQFF. CDR3 nucleotide sequence: TGTGCCAGCAGCTTAGACCCGAATCCCAATGAGCAGTTCTTC.

In the case of this clone: Other DNA sequences from this sample encode an identical CDR3 as well. V is TRBV18 and J is TRBJ2-3; the match to TRBD2 covers 11 bases. The CDR3 runs to 16 residues. Germline V gene sequence: CDR1 KGHSH, CDR2 LQKENI. V lost 3 bases to trimming and J lost 4 bases; unmatched junction nucleotides: 6. CDR3 amino acids: CASSPPGLAGADTQYF. Written as DNA, the CDR3 is TGTGCCAGCTCACCCCCCGGACTAGCGGGCGCAGATACGCAGTATTTT.